This T cell receptor beta chain appears in the sequencing data of a study of blood T cell repertoires in COVID-19. Study summary: Sites across the United States, Italy and Spain contributed samples from acute and convalescent COVID-19.

Profiling relied on immunoSEQ multiplex PCR, and the TCRdb table lists in-frame clones only, not all of them. Among approximately 130,000 clones, 75% to 90% were seen once, and the ten largest hold 2% to 2.5%. V lost 4 bases and J 2 bases, leaving 12 bases between the germline ends. Germline V CDR1 and CDR2: SGHDT, YYEEEE. The CDR3 runs to 14 residues. The chain uses TRBV5-6 and TRBJ2-5; TRBD1 is a possible D gene (6 bases). The receptor's source is a man in his forties or fifties with active COVID-19. The sample was peripheral blood. CDR3 sequence reads: CASSLDRYQETQYF. The CDR3 DNA follows: TGTGCCAGCAGCCTTGACAGGTATCAAGAGACCCAGTACTTC.